The rows below give T cell receptor beta chains drawn from one sample of a study of blood T cell repertoires in COVID-19. Sequenced by immunoSEQ multiplex PCR; TCRdb stores in-frame clones only, minus some. The table has roughly 380,000 clones, 88% seen once; the top ten hold about 0.94%. Sequences were obtained from PBMCs or T cells enriched from blood (not recorded which). These receptors came from a young woman who had been exposed to COVID-19. Each CDR3 is given with its conserved first and last residue. The D gene is left open where the match is weak. The listing skips clone size in some rows; elsewhere it reads once, few, many or a size class.

j_call,v_call,d_call,clone_size,cdr3_nt,cdr3_aa
TRBJ1-2,TRBV12-3/TRBV12-4,.,.,TGTGCCAGCAGTGGGGGGACGGAGGAGAACACCTTC,CASSGGTEENTF
TRBJ1-5,TRBV6-5,TRBD1,.,TGTGCCAGCAAGAGGACAGGGGGAACTCAGCCCCAGCATTTT,CASKRTGGTQPQHF
TRBJ2-2,TRBV7-3,TRBD2,.,TGTGCCAGCAGCTTACTAGCGGGAGGGCGCACCGGGGAGCTGTTTTTT,CASSLLAGGRTGELFF
TRBJ1-1,TRBV4-1,.,.,TGCGCCAGCAGCCAAGGGGAGACGGTAACTGAAGCTTTCTTT,CASSQGETVTEAFF
TRBJ2-3,TRBV7-6,.,.,TGTGCCAGCAGCTTTATTAGAAGCCGGGGAGATACGCAGTATTTT,CASSFIRSRGDTQYF
TRBJ1-2,TRBV18,TRBD1,few,TGTGCCAGCTCCGGCGGGACAGGGAACCTCGGCTACACCTTC,CASSGGTGNLGYTF
TRBJ2-7,TRBV11-2,.,.,TGTGCCAGCAGCCGAGGTACGGGAAGTTCGTACGAGCAGTACTTC,CASSRGTGSSYEQYF
TRBJ2-7,TRBV5-8,TRBD1,few,TGTGCCAGCAGCTTGCCGGACAGGGTCCTCGAGCAGTACTTC,CASSLPDRVLEQYF
TRBJ2-6,TRBV4-2,.,.,TGTGCCAGCAGCCAAGAAAGGGGTCGGGCCAACGTCCTGACTTTC,CASSQERGRANVLTF
TRBJ1-1,TRBV28,.,.,TGTGCCAGCAGTGCTACTGGGAGGTGGGGCACTGAAGCTTTCTTT,CASSATGRWGTEAFF
TRBJ2-7,TRBV7-9,.,.,TGTGCCAGCAGCCTCAAGGGGACTCATCTCCTAACCGAGCAGTACTTC,CASSLKGTHLLTEQYF
TRBJ2-2,TRBV6-4,.,.,TGTGCCAGCTCTTTGGAGGGAAACACCGGGGAGCTGTTTTTT,CASSLEGNTGELFF
TRBJ1-1,TRBV14,.,.,TGTGCCAGCAGCCAAGTTCGGGGAAACACTGAAGCTTTCTTT,CASSQVRGNTEAFF
TRBJ2-2,TRBV28,TRBD2,.,TGTGCCAGCAGTTGGGGAGGGAGGGCCACCGGGGAGCTGTTTTTT,CASSWGGRATGELFF
TRBJ1-2,TRBV2,.,.,TGTGCCAGCAGTGCGGACGGAAGCGGCTATGGCTACACCTTC,CASSADGSGYGYTF
TRBJ2-3,TRBV24-1,TRBD2,.,TGTGCCACCAGCGCACTTAGCGGGAGCACAGATACGCAGTATTTT,CATSALSGSTDTQYF
TRBJ2-1,TRBV5-1,TRBD2,.,TGCGCCAGCAGCTTGGTTGCTAGCGGGATCAATGAGCAGTTCTTC,CASSLVASGINEQFF
TRBJ1-4,TRBV5-1,TRBD1,.,TGCGCCAGCAGCTTGAGTTGGACAGGGGATGAAAAACTGTTTTTT,CASSLSWTGDEKLFF
TRBJ1-5,TRBV7-9,.,.,TGTGCCAGCAGCTTAGCGGAGCATCAGCCCCAGCATTTT,CASSLAEHQPQHF
TRBJ2-1,TRBV18,TRBD2,few,TGTGCCAGCAAGGCGGGGGGGGCCAATGAGCAGTTCTTC,CASKAGGANEQFF
TRBJ2-1,TRBV6-4,TRBD1,.,TGTGCCAGCAGTGTCCAAGGGACAGGGGACTACAATGAGCAGTTCTTC,CASSVQGTGDYNEQFF
TRBJ1-2,TRBV12-3/TRBV12-4,.,.,TGTGCCAGCACCCTGGCGGGATCTGGCTACACCTTC,CASTLAGSGYTF
TRBJ2-7,TRBV27,TRBD1,.,TGTGCCAGCAGCGTTACAGGGGGACTCTACGAGCAGTACTTC,CASSVTGGLYEQYF
TRBJ2-7,TRBV4-1,TRBD2,.,TGCGCCAGCAGCCAAGGATGGGGACTAGCGGGAGTCGAGCAGTACTTC,CASSQGWGLAGVEQYF
TRBJ1-4,TRBV18,.,.,TGTGCCAGCTCACGAAGTGAGGAAAAACTGTTTTTT,CASSRSEEKLFF
TRBJ1-4,TRBV7-6,TRBD1,.,TGTGCCAGCAGTCCTGTTTGGGGACAGGGCGGTGAAAAACTGTTTTTT,CASSPVWGQGGEKLFF
TRBJ2-7,TRBV27,TRBD2,few,TGTGCCAGCAGCCTTCGTCGGCGGGAGGGCCCGAGCGAGCAGTACTTC,CASSLRRREGPSEQYF